This record concerns one T cell receptor beta chain sequence. No cognate antigen has been identified for it. No qualities accompany the bases; no much larger clone lies one base away. From the cysteine up to the phenylalanine, the CDR3 has a length of 15 residues. Only the CDR3 DNA stays, 45 bases, in frame from base 1. CDR1 SGHDN and CDR2 FVKESK are derived from the germline V gene. Germline trimming amounts to 6 bases on V and 2 bases on J, with 6 as the count of junction bases outside the gene matches. The library was generated by the immunoSEQ multiplex PCR assay. As stored in TCRdb, this immuneACCESS dataset retains in-frame rearrangements with V and J assigned. A fraction of the clones does not appear; measured against another copy, unresolved V genes explain less than half of the discrepancy, and the remainder lacks a known reason. This sample holds about 49,000 clones; roughly 94% were observed only once. The ten largest account for less than 6.5% of the sample.

These data belong to a study of T cell changes during pregnancy in multiple sclerosis (dated by TCRdb to between 2019 and 2020). Study-level background: In women with multiple sclerosis, the researchers looked at how the T cell repertoire shifted as pregnancy progressed.

This clonotype was obtained from a female donor with multiple sclerosis, enrolled in a pregnancy study. The sequences come from CD8+ T cells from peripheral blood mononuclear cells, collected in the first trimester of pregnancy. This receptor chain uses TRBV14 and TRBJ2-1; 8 bases in the junction line up with TRBD2. The CDR3 is CASRPSGSAYNEQFF. The nucleotide sequence reads TGTGCCAGCAGACCTAGCGGGTCGGCCTACAATGAGCAGTTCTTC.